This TCR beta chain was recovered during a study of regulatory T cells in long-lasting Graves disease. Notes on the study in general: Persistent Graves' patients possessed reduced TCR diversity relative to recently diagnosed ones.

Library construction for TCR beta used iRepertoire HTBI primers and Arm-PCR of CDR3 regions. Via MiXCR, TCRdb re-called the multiplex PCR reads, giving one row per CDR3 protein. The sample has roughly 450,000 distinct CDR3 sequences, 22% seen once. This clonotype came up many times. Its antigen is not known. Indicated time point: persistent/refractory GD, antithyroid drugs over 5 years with positive TRAb. Making the TCR library involved RNA that had been extracted from PBMCs. Staff drew nine milliliters of peripheral blood into EDTA tubes. The sequencing used peripheral blood mononuclear cells (PBMCs), collected when the disease was refractory, from a patient treated with antithyroid drugs. The sequence was collected from a female donor with Graves disease.

The CDR3 region is CASSRDGTNEKLFF. The CDR3 DNA sequence: TGTGCCAGCAGCCGGGACGGCACTAATGAAAAACTGTTTTTT. The V gene is TRBV7-2, the J gene TRBJ1-4, with D possibly TRBD1 on 5 matching bases. The CDR3 has 14 residues. V shed 5 bases and J shed 2 bases, with 9 bases lying between them. The germline V gene encodes CDR1 SGHTA and CDR2 FQGNSA.